A selection of T cell receptor beta chains follows, all from one sample in a study of blood T cell repertoires in COVID-19. Some clones are missing from TCRdb's copy, which holds only in-frame ones; the method was immunoSEQ multiplex PCR. The sample consists of about 40,000 clones, roughly 90% of them appearing once. Sequencing was done on a sample of peripheral blood. Every receptor here comes from a human donor in a cohort sampled during active COVID-19. Both conserved end residues are part of each CDR3. D genes are given only for firm matches. A row's size may be missing; if present it is once, few, many or a size class.

clone size: -
J gene: TRBJ2-5
D gene: -
V gene: TRBV29-1
CDR3 DNA: TGCAGCGTTGGTGTAGGGGGGGTCCAAGAGACCCAGTACTTC
CDR3 protein: CSVGVGGVQETQYF

clone size: -
J gene: TRBJ2-7
D gene: -
V gene: TRBV6-6
CDR3 DNA: TGTGCCAGCAGGCGGGACAGCGTGAAGATCTACGAGCAGTACTTC
CDR3 protein: CASRRDSVKIYEQYF

clone size: -
J gene: TRBJ2-3
D gene: TRBD2
V gene: TRBV19
CDR3 DNA: TGTGCCAGTAGTAGGGCGGGGGAGGTCACAGATACGCAGTATTTT
CDR3 protein: CASSRAGEVTDTQYF

clone size: -
J gene: TRBJ2-1
D gene: TRBD1
V gene: TRBV18
CDR3 DNA: TGTGCCAGCTCAACCACAGGGACAGCCTACAATGAGCAGTTCTTC
CDR3 protein: CASSTTGTAYNEQFF

clone size: once
J gene: TRBJ2-7
D gene: TRBD2
V gene: TRBV2
CDR3 DNA: TGTGCCACCGGGAGGGGGGGGGTCTACGAGCAGTACTTC
CDR3 protein: CATGRGGVYEQYF

clone size: -
J gene: TRBJ2-1
D gene: TRBD1
V gene: TRBV19
CDR3 DNA: TGTGCCAGTAGTATTCTGCAGGGGGCGAGGGTGGAGCAGTTCTTC
CDR3 protein: CASSILQGARVEQFF

clone size: -
J gene: TRBJ1-1
D gene: -
V gene: TRBV15
CDR3 DNA: TGTGCCACCAGCAGAGGGGGGCCTTTGAACACTGAAGCTTTCTTT
CDR3 protein: CATSRGGPLNTEAFF

clone size: -
J gene: TRBJ1-1
D gene: -
V gene: TRBV28
CDR3 DNA: TGTGCCAGCCTCCAGGGGTACACTGAAGCTTTCTTT
CDR3 protein: CASLQGYTEAFF

clone size: -
J gene: TRBJ2-5
D gene: -
V gene: TRBV5-6
CDR3 DNA: TGTGCCAGCAGCTTGGGGCTGGGGGGAGAGACCCAGTACTTC
CDR3 protein: CASSLGLGGETQYF

clone size: -
J gene: TRBJ2-7
D gene: TRBD2
V gene: TRBV5-1
CDR3 DNA: TGCGCCAGCAGCTTTATAAGCGGGGGGATCTACGAGCAGTACTTC
CDR3 protein: CASSFISGGIYEQYF

clone size: -
J gene: TRBJ2-1
D gene: -
V gene: TRBV5-1
CDR3 DNA: TGCGCCAGCAGCGAGGCGACTAACACCTACAATGAGCAGTTCTTC
CDR3 protein: CASSEATNTYNEQFF

clone size: -
J gene: TRBJ1-6
D gene: TRBD1
V gene: TRBV5-6
CDR3 DNA: TGTGCCAGCAGCGCTAGGACAGGGGGGCGGTCACCCCTCCACTTT
CDR3 protein: CASSARTGGRSPLHF

clone size: -
J gene: TRBJ1-5
D gene: TRBD1
V gene: TRBV28
CDR3 DNA: TGTGCCAGCAGTTCCCTTACCTCCGCGTTTAGACAGGGGGCAGGCAATCAGCCCCAGCATTTT
CDR3 protein: CASSSLTSAFRQGAGNQPQHF

clone size: -
J gene: TRBJ2-7
D gene: TRBD2
V gene: TRBV28
CDR3 DNA: TGTGCCAGCAGTTTAGGGCTAGCGGGGGAGTATTACGAGCAGTACTTC
CDR3 protein: CASSLGLAGEYYEQYF

clone size: -
J gene: TRBJ1-6
D gene: -
V gene: TRBV6-5
CDR3 DNA: TGTGCCAGCAGGGACAGCTCCTATAATTCACCCCTCCACTTT
CDR3 protein: CASRDSSYNSPLHF

clone size: -
J gene: TRBJ2-1
D gene: -
V gene: TRBV2
CDR3 DNA: TGTGCCAGCCAGTCTCAGTTCTTC
CDR3 protein: CASQSQFF

clone size: -
J gene: TRBJ1-1
D gene: -
V gene: TRBV9
CDR3 DNA: TGTGCCAGCAGCGTACGGTTGAACACTGAAGCTTTCTTT
CDR3 protein: CASSVRLNTEAFF

clone size: -
J gene: TRBJ1-4
D gene: -
V gene: TRBV7-2
CDR3 DNA: TGTGCCAGCAGCTTAGCGGGGGGATTCAATGAAAAACTGTTTTTT
CDR3 protein: CASSLAGGFNEKLFF

clone size: -
J gene: TRBJ1-5
D gene: TRBD1
V gene: TRBV29-1
CDR3 DNA: TGCAGCGTTGGGGGACAGGGGGTAAATCAGCCCCAGCATTTT
CDR3 protein: CSVGGQGVNQPQHF

clone size: -
J gene: TRBJ1-2
D gene: -
V gene: TRBV19
CDR3 DNA: TGTGCCAGTAGCACAGGGTTCTATGACTACACCTTC
CDR3 protein: CASSTGFYDYTF

clone size: -
J gene: TRBJ2-2
D gene: -
V gene: TRBV19
CDR3 DNA: TGTGCCAGTAGTATGTCCCAGGGGGGCACCGGGGAGCTGTTTTTT
CDR3 protein: CASSMSQGGTGELFF

clone size: once
J gene: TRBJ1-6
D gene: TRBD1
V gene: TRBV6-2/TRBV6-3
CDR3 DNA: TGTGCCAGCAGTTACGGGACAGGGAATTCACCCCTCCACTTT
CDR3 protein: CASSYGTGNSPLHF

clone size: -
J gene: TRBJ1-1
D gene: -
V gene: TRBV7-9
CDR3 DNA: TGTGCCAGCAGCTTTGAGGGAGGAGCTGAAGCTTTCTTT
CDR3 protein: CASSFEGGAEAFF

clone size: -
J gene: TRBJ2-1
D gene: -
V gene: TRBV6-2/TRBV6-3
CDR3 DNA: TGTGCCAGCAGTTACTCGAGCCAGGTGGTAAATGAGCAGTTCTTC
CDR3 protein: CASSYSSQVVNEQFF

clone size: -
J gene: TRBJ2-7
D gene: -
V gene: TRBV19
CDR3 DNA: TGTGCCAGTAGTTCCGGGGGTTCCTACGAGCAGTACTTC
CDR3 protein: CASSSGGSYEQYF

clone size: -
J gene: TRBJ2-1
D gene: TRBD2
V gene: TRBV11-2
CDR3 DNA: TGTGCCAGCAGCTCCAAGCGGGGGCTGTACAATGAGCAGTTCTTC
CDR3 protein: CASSSKRGLYNEQFF

clone size: -
J gene: TRBJ1-2
D gene: -
V gene: TRBV28
CDR3 DNA: TGTGCCAGCAAAAGAGTAGCCGTAGGCTACACCTTC
CDR3 protein: CASKRVAVGYTF

clone size: -
J gene: TRBJ2-3
D gene: -
V gene: TRBV5-1
CDR3 DNA: TGCGCCAGCACCCCGGCGGGGCGGACAGATACGCAGTATTTT
CDR3 protein: CASTPAGRTDTQYF

clone size: -
J gene: TRBJ1-2
D gene: -
V gene: TRBV6-6
CDR3 DNA: TGTGCCAGCAGTATCAGGGTGGATGGCTACACCTTC
CDR3 protein: CASSIRVDGYTF

clone size: -
J gene: TRBJ2-5
D gene: TRBD1
V gene: TRBV7-2
CDR3 DNA: TGTGCCAGCAGCTTTAGCAGGACAGGGGTCCAGACCCAGTACTTC
CDR3 protein: CASSFSRTGVQTQYF

clone size: few
J gene: TRBJ2-3
D gene: TRBD2
V gene: TRBV27
CDR3 DNA: TGTGCCAGCGGCGAGCGGGGAGGCACAGATACGCAGTATTTT
CDR3 protein: CASGERGGTDTQYF

clone size: -
J gene: TRBJ2-1
D gene: -
V gene: TRBV2
CDR3 DNA: TGTGCCAGCAAACAGGGAGGGGGCAATGAGCAGTTCTTC
CDR3 protein: CASKQGGGNEQFF

clone size: -
J gene: TRBJ1-2
D gene: -
V gene: TRBV28
CDR3 DNA: TGTGCCAGCAACTCAGGGGCCTCTGGCTACACCTTC
CDR3 protein: CASNSGASGYTF

clone size: -
J gene: TRBJ2-7
D gene: TRBD2
V gene: TRBV4-1
CDR3 DNA: TGCGCCAGCAGCCAAGATGGGGTACTAGCGGGGGTAAGCTACGAGCAGTACTTC
CDR3 protein: CASSQDGVLAGVSYEQYF